In this sample, the clone carrying this T cell receptor beta chain turned up once. Profiled with immunoSEQ multiplex PCR; TCRdb holds only in-frame clones, not every one. The table includes some 30,000 clones, about 89% detected once. This specimen belongs to a study of T cell changes during pregnancy in multiple sclerosis. Sequencing was performed on CD8+ T cells from peripheral blood mononuclear cells, taken in the third trimester of pregnancy. This TCR derives from a female donor with multiple sclerosis, enrolled in a pregnancy study.

CDR3: CASSLLGTLNTEAFF. The CDR3 DNA is TGCGCCAGCAGCTTGCTAGGGACACTGAACACTGAAGCTTTCTTT. V is TRBV5-1 and J is TRBJ1-1; a weak D match, TRBD1 (6 bases). Germline V gives CDR1 SGHRS, CDR2 YFSETQ. Trimming removed 1 base from V and 0 bases from J, with 10 bases in between. CDR3 length: 15 residues.